The TCR beta chain described here comes from a study of T-cell reconstitution after alpha-beta-depleted transplantation in children. The CDR3 has 16 amino acids. Trimming cost V 3 bases and J 5 bases; bases outside gene matches: 6. Germline V gene data show CDR1 as KGHDR and CDR2 as SFDVKD. Preparing the TCRbeta library involved the use of unique molecular identifiers. TCRdb fed the PCR reads into MiXCR, producing one record per CDR3 protein. The sample has about 370,000 distinct CDR3 sequences; 20% are singletons. This chain joins TRBV24-1 and TRBJ2-1; 10 bases map to TRBD1. The specimen comprised PBMCs from the stem cell graft donor, sampled from the stem cell graft. This receptor was taken from a human donor who donated a stem cell graft to a child with acute myeloid leukemia. The CDR3 bases are TGTGCCACCAGTGATCACACCGGGACAGGGGACAATGAGCAGTTCTTC. It is translated as CATSDHTGTGDNEQFF.